This T cell receptor (beta chain) is drawn from a study of cytomegalovirus exposure and HLA in healthy donors. In the study overall: Across under 450 genotyped donors, approximately 81% landed in the Caucasian-associated ancestry cluster.

The CDR3 has 12 amino acids. With 4 bases removed from V and 6 bases from J, the gap between germline ends came to 8 bases. Germline V gene data show CDR1 as SGHRS and CDR2 as YFSETQ. Study conclusions and caveats: Reportedly, diagnosis of cytomegalovirus status by the classifier showed high specificity and sensitivity. Later analysis identified a missense DCLRE1C variant that was linked to TCR beta V- and J-gene trimming. The listing of 150 to 200 TCR beta chains classed them as cytomegalovirus-associated.

About this clone itself: The antigen remains undetermined.

Primers: 60 Vbeta forward and 13 Jbeta reverse. Method: immunoSEQ multiplex PCR; TCRdb's copy keeps in-frame clones and lacks some. The data show around 150,000 clones, roughly 87% seen once. J is TRBJ2-1 and V is TRBV5-1; tentative D call: TRBD1 (6 bases). This clonotype was obtained from a woman aged 30 to 39 in good health and CMV-seronegative. The sequenced sample consisted of PBMCs. The chain's CDR3 is CASSIQGNEQFF. The CDR3 DNA reads TGCGCCAGCAGCATACAGGGCAATGAGCAGTTCTTC.